This TCR beta chain was sequenced for a study of T-cell reconstitution after alpha-beta-depleted transplantation in children. The TCRbeta library was prepared with unique molecular identifiers. TCRdb reprocessed the PCR reads with MiXCR, giving one entry per CDR3 protein. The table shows 380,000 or so distinct CDR3 sequences, with about an eighth occurring only once. This clonotype showed up many times. Trimming took 3 bases from V and 1 from J, leaving 9 bases between them. The CDR3 spans 13 residues. CDR1 is SQVTM, CDR2 ANQGSEA, per germline. The sample here was PBMCs, taken from the stem cell graft. This TCR derives from a human donor who donated a stem cell graft to a child with Fanconi anemia. V gene TRBV29-1 combines with J gene TRBJ1-1; D gene ambiguous. The CDR3 loop is CSVEPAGNTEAFF. The CDR3 coding sequence is TGCAGCGTTGAGCCAGCGGGGAACACTGAAGCTTTCTTT.